A single sample gave rise to the 11 T cell receptor beta chains below, sequenced in a study of blood T cell repertoires in COVID-19. Generated by immunoSEQ multiplex PCR, the TCRdb table keeps only in-frame clones and is missing some. The table lists approximately 670,000 clones, 80% to 90% of them singletons. Material: peripheral blood. These TCRs come from a woman aged 18-30 years with acute or convalescent COVID-19.

This clone turned up a few times. This sequence joins TRBV9 and TRBJ1-2; tentative D call: TRBD1 (5 bases). CDR3 length: 18 residues. In germline, CDR1 is SGDLS, CDR2 YYNGEE. The V end was cut by 0 bases, the J end by 4 bases, with 22 bases between. The CDR3, as DNA: TGTGCCAGCAGCGTAGAACCAGGGAGGGCCCGCCCCGGCTATGGCTACACCTTC. It translates to CASSVEPGRARPGYGYTF.

Concerning this clone: Distinct nucleotide sequences in the sample also encode this CDR3. V is TRBV6-5 and J is TRBJ1-2; TRBD1 is a possible D gene (6 bases). The ends were cut back, 5 bases at V and 8 bases at J, with 12 bases in the middle. This CDR3 region has 12 residues. The germline V gene encodes CDR1 MNHEY and CDR2 SVGAGI. The CDR3, as DNA: TGTGCCAGCAGTCAACAGGGATACGGCTACACCTTC. As protein: CASSQQGYGYTF.

The rearrangement links TRBV7-9 to TRBJ1-6; the match to TRBD1 covers 10 bases. This CDR3 comprises 19 residues. The J segment lost 0 bases and the V segment lost 4 bases, leaving 9 bases of the junction unmatched. CDR1 is SEHNR, CDR2 FQNEAQ, per germline (reference sequence). The CDR3 region has the DNA TGTGCCAGCAGCTCGACAGGGGGCCGTCCGGGCTCCTATAATTCACCCCTCCACTTT. This sequence encodes CASSSTGGRPGSYNSPLHF.

This chain connects TRBV5-8 to TRBJ2-2; D is perhaps TRBD1 (5 bases). This CDR3 is built from 13 residues. The V gene lost 5 bases and the J gene lost 6 bases, with 11 bases spanning the gap. Per germline, CDR1 SGHTS and CDR2 YDEGEE. CDR3 bases: TGTGCCAGCAGAGTCAGGGCGGCCGGGGAGCTGTTTTTT. Translation gives CASRVRAAGELFF.

The chain is built from TRBV19 and TRBJ1-5, with D hard to call. The CDR3 runs to 13 residues. V lost 6 bases, J lost 1 base, and 7 bases lay in between. Germline-derived CDR1 and CDR2 are LNHDA and SQIVND (reference sequence). CDR3 protein: CASSLFSNQPQHF. Here the CDR3 DNA reads TGTGCCAGTAGCCTCTTCAGCAATCAGCCCCAGCATTTT.

This clone has a single count. The chain employs TRBV15 and TRBJ1-2; TRBD1 matches at 7 bases. Germline lookup yields CDR1 LNHNV and CDR2 YYDKDF (reference sequence). V lost 2 bases to trimming and J lost 7 bases; unmatched junction nucleotides: 10. The CDR3 covers 15 residues. In DNA form, the CDR3 reads TGTGCCACCAGCAGAAGGGGGGACGGACAGGCTGGCTACACCTTC. It yields the protein CATSRRGDGQAGYTF.

The chain combines TRBV9 with TRBJ1-2; the match to TRBD1 covers 7 bases. V was clipped by 3 bases and J by 5 bases; unmatched bases: 4. Germline values: CDR1 SGDLS, CDR2 YYNGEE. This CDR3 comprises 13 residues. The DNA of the CDR3 is TGTGCCAGCAGCGACGGGACAGTGTATGGCTACACCTTC. It is translated as CASSDGTVYGYTF.

The sample holds one count of this clone. The chain is built from TRBV13 and TRBJ2-7; 7 bases are a match to TRBD2. With V trimmed by 2 bases and J by 4 bases, 5 bases remained unmatched. The germline gives CDR1 PRHDT, CDR2 FYEKMQ (reference sequence). CDR3 length equals 14 residues. CDR3 residues: CASSLQGSGYEQYF. CDR3 sequence (DNA): TGTGCCAGCAGCTTACAGGGTAGCGGGTACGAGCAGTACTTC.

This chain joins TRBV24-1 and TRBJ1-6; D unclear. This CDR3 spans 16 amino acids. The V gene's germline CDR1 is KGHDR and CDR2 SFDVKD. V lost 9 bases and J 3 bases, leaving 17 bases between the germline ends. For the CDR3, the DNA is TGTGCCACCCATATACTAGGGCGCGACTATAATTCACCCCTCCACTTT. It codes for CATHILGRDYNSPLHF.

This clone has a count of ten or more. Additional DNA sequences in this sample encode the identical CDR3. The genes are TRBV2 and TRBJ2-6; D is possibly TRBD2 (7 bases). The V end was cut by 4 bases, the J end by 2 bases, with 9 bases between. CDR1 and CDR2 from the germline V gene are SNHLY and FYNNEI. The CDR3 spans 15 residues. The CDR3 loop is CASSGGGAGANVLTF. CDR3 DNA sequence: TGTGCCAGCAGTGGAGGGGGGGCTGGGGCCAACGTCCTGACTTTC.

The chain is built from TRBV24-1 and TRBJ2-1; TRBD2 might be the D (6 bases). Per the germline V gene, CDR1 is KGHDR and CDR2 is SFDVKD. The CDR3 is 13 amino acids. The germline V and J ends were trimmed by 9 bases and 5 bases, with 13 bases remaining between them. The CDR3 sequence: CATGTPDNNEQFF. CDR3 in DNA: TGTGCCACCGGGACTCCGGATAACAATGAGCAGTTCTTC.